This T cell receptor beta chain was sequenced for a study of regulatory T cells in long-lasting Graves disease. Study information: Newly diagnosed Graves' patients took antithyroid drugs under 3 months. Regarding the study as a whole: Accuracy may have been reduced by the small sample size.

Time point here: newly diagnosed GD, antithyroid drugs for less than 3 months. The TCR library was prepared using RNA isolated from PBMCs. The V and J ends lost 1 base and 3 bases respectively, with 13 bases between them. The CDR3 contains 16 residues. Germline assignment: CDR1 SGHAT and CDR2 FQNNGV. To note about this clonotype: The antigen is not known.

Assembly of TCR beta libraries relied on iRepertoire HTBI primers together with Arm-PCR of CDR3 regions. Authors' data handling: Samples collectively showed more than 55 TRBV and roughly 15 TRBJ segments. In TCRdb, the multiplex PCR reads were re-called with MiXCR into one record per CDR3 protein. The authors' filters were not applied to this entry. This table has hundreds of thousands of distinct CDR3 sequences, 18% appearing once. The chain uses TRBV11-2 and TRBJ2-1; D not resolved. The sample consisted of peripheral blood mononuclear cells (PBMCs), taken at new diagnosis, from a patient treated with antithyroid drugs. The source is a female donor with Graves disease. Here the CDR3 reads CASSLAGGAIYNEQFF. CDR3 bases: TGTGCCAGCAGCTTAGCCGGTGGAGCGATCTACAATGAGCAGTTCTTC.